This entry features one TCR beta chain sequence. The antigen remains undetermined. The table came from immunoSEQ multiplex PCR; TCRdb's copy has only in-frame clones and leaves some out. There are approximately 80,000 clones in the sample; 89% occur only once, and over 0.15% lies in the top ten. The data are from a study of OX40 agonist ivuxolimab in advanced cancers. There are 16 residues in the CDR3. CDR1 and CDR2 from the germline V gene are MGHDK and SYGVNS. V gave up 2 bases and J gave up 2 bases, with 15 bases separating them. General study results and limits: Within 6 weeks, CD4+ and CD8+ blood T cells expanded clonally at 0.1 to 3.0 mg/kg.

The chain uses TRBV25-1 and TRBJ1-2; tentative D call: TRBD1 (5 bases). The sample was CD4+ or CD8+ T cells sorted from blood, taken in a trial of the OX40 agonist ivuxolimab. The receptor comes from an adult with an advanced solid tumor such as melanoma, head and neck, liver or kidney cancer. The CDR3 DNA reads as TGTGCCAGCAGTGAACATACAGGTCTACTCAACTATGGCTACACCTTC. Translation: CASSEHTGLLNYGYTF.